The 2 T cell receptor beta chains reported below all come from one sample, sequenced in a study of cytomegalovirus exposure and HLA in healthy donors. Use of 60 Vbeta and 13 Jbeta primers characterized the PCR. The data were produced by immunoSEQ multiplex PCR, yet TCRdb's version contains in-frame clones alone and is incomplete. The sample carries around 100,000 clones, approximately 77% recorded once. What was sequenced was PBMCs. The receptors were gathered from a male donor in good health and CMV-seropositive.

The chain carries TRBV7-2 and TRBJ2-3, with 9 bases fitting TRBD2. The CDR3 spans 16 residues. Germline lookup yields CDR1 SGHTA and CDR2 FQGNSA. The V and J ends lost 5 bases and 1 base, in that order; junction bases with no gene match: 7. The CDR3 nucleotides read TGTGCCAGCAGCCCGCGACGGACTAGCGGCACAGATACGCAGTATTTT. Translation: CASSPRRTSGTDTQYF.

The chain links TRBV6-1 to TRBJ2-7; possible D gene TRBD1, 6 bases. Germline V gene lookup returns CDR1 MNHNS and CDR2 SASEGT. This CDR3 is built from 15 residues. Between the trimmed V and J ends, which lost 6 bases and 2 bases, there was a span of 17 bases. The CDR3 spells CASRTYAGAAYEQYF. In nucleotides, the CDR3 is TGTGCCAGCAGGACGTACGCAGGGGCCGCCTACGAGCAGTACTTC.